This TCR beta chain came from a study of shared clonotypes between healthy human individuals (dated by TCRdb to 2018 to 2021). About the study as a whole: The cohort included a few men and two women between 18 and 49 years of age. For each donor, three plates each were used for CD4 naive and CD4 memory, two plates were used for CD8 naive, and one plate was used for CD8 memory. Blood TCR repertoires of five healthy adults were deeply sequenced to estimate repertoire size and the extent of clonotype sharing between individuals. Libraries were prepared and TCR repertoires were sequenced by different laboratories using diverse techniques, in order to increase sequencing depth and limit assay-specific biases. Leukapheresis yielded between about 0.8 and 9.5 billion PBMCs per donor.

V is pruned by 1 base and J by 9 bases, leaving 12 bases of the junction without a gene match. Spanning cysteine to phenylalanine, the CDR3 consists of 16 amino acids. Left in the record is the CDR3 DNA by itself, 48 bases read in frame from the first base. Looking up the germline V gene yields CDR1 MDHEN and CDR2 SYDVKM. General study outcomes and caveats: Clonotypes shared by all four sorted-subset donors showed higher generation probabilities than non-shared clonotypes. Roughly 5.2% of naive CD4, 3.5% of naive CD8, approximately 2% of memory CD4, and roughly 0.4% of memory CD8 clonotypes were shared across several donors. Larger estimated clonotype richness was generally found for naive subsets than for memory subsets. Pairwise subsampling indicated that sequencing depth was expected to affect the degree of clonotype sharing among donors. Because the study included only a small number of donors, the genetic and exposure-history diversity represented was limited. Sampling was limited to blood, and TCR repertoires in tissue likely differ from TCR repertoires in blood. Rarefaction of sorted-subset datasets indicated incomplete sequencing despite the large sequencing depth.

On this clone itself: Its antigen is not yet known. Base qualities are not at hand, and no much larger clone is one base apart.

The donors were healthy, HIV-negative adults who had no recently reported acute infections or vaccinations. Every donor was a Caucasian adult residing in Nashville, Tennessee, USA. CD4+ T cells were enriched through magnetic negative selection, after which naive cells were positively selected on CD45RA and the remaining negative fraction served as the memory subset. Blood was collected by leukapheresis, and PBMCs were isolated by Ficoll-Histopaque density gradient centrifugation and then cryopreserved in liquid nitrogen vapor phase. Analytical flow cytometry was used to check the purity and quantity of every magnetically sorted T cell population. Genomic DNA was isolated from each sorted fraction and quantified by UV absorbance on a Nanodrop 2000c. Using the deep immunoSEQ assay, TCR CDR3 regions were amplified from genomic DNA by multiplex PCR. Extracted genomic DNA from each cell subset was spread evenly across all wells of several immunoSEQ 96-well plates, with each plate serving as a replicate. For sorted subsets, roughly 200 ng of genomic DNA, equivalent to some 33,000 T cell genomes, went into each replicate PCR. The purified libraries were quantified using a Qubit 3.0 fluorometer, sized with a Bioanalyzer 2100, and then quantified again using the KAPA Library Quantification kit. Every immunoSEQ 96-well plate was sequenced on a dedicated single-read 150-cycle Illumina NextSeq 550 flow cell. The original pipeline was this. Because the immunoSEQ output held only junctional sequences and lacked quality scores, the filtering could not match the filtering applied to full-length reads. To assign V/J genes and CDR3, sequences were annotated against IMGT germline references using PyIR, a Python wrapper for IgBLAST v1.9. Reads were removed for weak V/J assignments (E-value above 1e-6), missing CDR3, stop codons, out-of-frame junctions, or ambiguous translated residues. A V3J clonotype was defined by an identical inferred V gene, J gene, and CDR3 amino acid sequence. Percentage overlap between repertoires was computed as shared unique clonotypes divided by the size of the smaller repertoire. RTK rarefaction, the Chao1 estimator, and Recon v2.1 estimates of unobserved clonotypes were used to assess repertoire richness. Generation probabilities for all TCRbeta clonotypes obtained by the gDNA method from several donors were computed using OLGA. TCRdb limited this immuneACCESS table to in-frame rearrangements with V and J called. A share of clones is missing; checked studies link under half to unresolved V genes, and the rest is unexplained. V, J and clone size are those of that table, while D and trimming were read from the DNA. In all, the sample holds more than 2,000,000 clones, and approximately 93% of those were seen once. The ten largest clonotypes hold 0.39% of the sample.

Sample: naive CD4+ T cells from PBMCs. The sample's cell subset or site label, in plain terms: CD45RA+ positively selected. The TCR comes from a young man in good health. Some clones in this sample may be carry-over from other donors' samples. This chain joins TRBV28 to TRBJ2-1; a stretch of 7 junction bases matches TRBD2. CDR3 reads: CASSLSGTTLRIEQFF. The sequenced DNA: TGTGCCAGCAGTTTATCCGGGACTACCCTTCGTATTGAGCAGTTCTTC.